What follows are 21 T cell receptor beta chains derived from one specimen sequenced in a study of T cells expressing NK-cell markers. TCRdb reprocessed the 5' RACE reads and stores each CDR3 protein as one record, lacking DNA. The sample includes 160,000 or so distinct CDR3 sequences. Sequencing was carried out using blood T cells: a sorted CD56 or NKG2C T cell subset, CD4+ or CD8+ T cells, or bulk PBMC T cells (not recorded which). Receptors originate from a woman aged 18 to 75 in good health.

The chain joins TRBV7-3 to TRBJ2-3. Germline-derived CDR1 and CDR2 are SGHTA and FQGTGA. CDR3 length: 12 residues. CDR3 loop: CASSATGGTQYF.

The CDR3 spells CASSTNTGELFF. This rearrangement joins TRBV12-3 or TRBV12-4 to TRBJ2-2. CDR3 length: 12 residues.

The J gene is TRBJ2-3, the V gene TRBV27; TCRdb selects TRBD2, and the lack of DNA leaves this call unchecked. The CDR3 consists of 15 residues. CDR1 is MNHEY, CDR2 SMNVEV, per germline (reference sequence). CDR3 sequence reads: CASSLRDSGSRTQYF.

J is TRBJ2-7 and V is TRBV12-3 or TRBV12-4; TCRdb gives TRBD1 as the D gene, but with no DNA this cannot be confirmed. The CDR3 totals 14 residues. The CDR3 region is CASSSHSRGYEQYF.

This chain links TRBV29-1 with TRBJ2-2; checking the TCRdb D call of TRBD2 is not possible without DNA. Per the germline V gene, CDR1 is SQVTM and CDR2 is ANQGSEA. The CDR3 is 15 amino acids. The CDR3 here is CSVKSSGDGSGELFF.

This chain uses TRBV12-3 or TRBV12-4 with TRBJ1-5; absent DNA, TCRdb's TRBD1 call cannot be checked. This CDR3 has 18 residues. The CDR3 spells CASGATGTGGIGDQPQHF.

The CDR3 reads CASSPTSGNEEQYF. The rearrangement links TRBV3-1 to TRBJ2-7; the TRBD2 assignment by TCRdb is unverifiable without DNA. Per germline, CDR1 LGHDT and CDR2 YNNKEL (reference sequence). The CDR3 covers 14 residues.

The rearrangement uses TRBV5-1 and TRBJ2-5; TCRdb calls TRBD1, which cannot be checked without DNA. CDR3 length: 15 residues. Germline V CDR1 and CDR2: SGHRS, YFSETQ. Here the CDR3 reads CASSFTGAVRETQYF.

The V call is TRBV5-1, the J call TRBJ2-6; TCRdb designates TRBD2, a call that cannot be tested without DNA. Germline V lookup: CDR1 SGHRS, CDR2 YFSETQ. This CDR3 spans 17 amino acids. The CDR3 region is CASSLRGRASGANVPTF.

The rearrangement joins TRBV3-1 to TRBJ1-1; TCRdb designates TRBD1, a call that cannot be tested without DNA. This CDR3 comprises 16 residues. Germline CDR1 reads LGHDT; CDR2 reads YNNKEL (reference sequence). CDR3 in amino acids: CASSQVPGAINTEAFF.

The chain carries TRBV10-3 and TRBJ1-6. CDR1 ENHRY and CDR2 SYGVKD come from the germline V gene. The CDR3 runs 14 residues. CDR3 in amino acids: CAITRSGEDSPLHF.

The gene calls are TRBV28 and TRBJ2-4; TCRdb's assignment of TRBD2 cannot be checked, as there is no DNA. CDR1 and CDR2 from the germline V gene are MDHEN and SYDVKM. The CDR3 sequence is 12 residues long. CDR3 amino acids: CASTTSMDIQYF.

J is TRBJ1-3 and V is TRBV5-1. CDR3 length: 15 residues. Germline loops: CDR1 SGHRS, CDR2 YFSETQ. CDR3 loop: CASSSGLSSGNTIYF.

This chain links TRBV29-1 with TRBJ2-7; TCRdb returns TRBD1, unconfirmable since there is no DNA. The CDR3 contains 13 residues. Per the germline V gene, CDR1 is SQVTM and CDR2 is ANQGSEA. This CDR3 reads CSVEHTQGNEQYF.

CDR3 region: CASSPDPATGAEKLFF. The chain links TRBV5-5 to TRBJ1-4; TCRdb selects TRBD1, and the lack of DNA leaves this call unchecked. From germline, CDR1 is SGHKS and CDR2 YYEKEE (reference sequence). The length of the CDR3 is 16 residues.

The chain joins TRBV27 to TRBJ2-7; TCRdb calls TRBD2, which cannot be checked without DNA. This CDR3 contains 19 residues. Germline V gene sequence: CDR1 MNHEY, CDR2 SMNVEV (reference sequence). This chain's CDR3 is CASSLKEGLAGSLPYEQYF.

J is TRBJ1-3 and V is TRBV20-1. In germline, CDR1 is DFQATT, CDR2 SNEGSKA (reference sequence). This CDR3 region has 14 residues. The CDR3 protein is CSARDTGSGNTIYF.

The V and J genes are TRBV29-1 and TRBJ2-7. The germline V gene has CDR1 SQVTM and CDR2 ANQGSEA. The CDR3 is 12 residues long. Here the CDR3 reads CSVDSGTYEQYF.

The chain has TRBV15 and TRBJ2-7; TCRdb's D gene call, TRBD2, goes unchecked for lack of DNA. Germline V CDR1 and CDR2: LNHNV, YYDKDF (reference sequence). This CDR3 is 14 amino acids long. The chain's CDR3 is CATSSYTGGYEQYF.

The rearrangement uses TRBV7-9 and TRBJ2-2; with no DNA, the TCRdb D assignment of TRBD2 cannot be verified. This CDR3 is 16 amino acids long. Germline V gene sequence: CDR1 SEHNR, CDR2 FQNEAQ (reference sequence). This CDR3 is CASSSLRREFTGELFF.

This chain links TRBV6-2 or TRBV6-3 with TRBJ2-5. Germline CDR1 reads MNHEY; CDR2 reads SVGEGT. The CDR3 is 14 residues long. The CDR3 region is CASSYSKAQGAQYF.